This entry describes one T cell receptor beta chain. Its antigen specificity is not known. Base qualities are missing; no much larger clone stands one base away. The source of the sample is a study of post-analysis software for immune sequencing data (dated by TCRdb to the mid-2010s). Study-wide context: Disease courses on record covered relapsing-remitting, secondary progressive and progressive-relapsing multiple sclerosis, though some patients had no subtype annotation. A subset of samples was prepared in parallel using single-end sample barcoding, then pooled and co-amplified after Illumina adapter ligation. The multiple sclerosis patient repertoires were compared with approximately 11 previously published healthy control repertoires from donors aged 6 to 25 years.

General conclusions and limits of the study: Multiple sclerosis patients had significantly lower normalized Chao1 diversity than controls, a result that suggests substantial peripheral T-cell clonal expansion. The multiple sclerosis patient group was slightly younger than the control group. Patients showed significantly higher frequencies than controls for five TRBV segments, among them TRBV5-6, TRBV5-1 and TRBV20-1. Direct clustering with F measure showed strong co-clustering of samples prepared in the same batch, prompting a batch-effect correction.

The library came from PCR. The instrument was an Illumina HiSeq 2500. To reduce PCR and sequencing biases, unique molecular identifiers were incorporated into the TCR beta cDNA libraries. Roughly 0.5 million cDNA molecules were obtained per 1 to 10 million input T cells, so each molecule approximated one T cell. The patient libraries were prepared and sequenced using the same protocol as the earlier healthy control dataset. Samples belonging to the same batch were prepared together, multiplexed and sequenced on a shared HiSeq lane. The original pipeline was this. Raw barcoded reads were processed with MIGEC, discarding single-read molecular identifier groups before consensus assembly and CDR3 extraction. Clonotype tables were post-analysed with VDJtools, and diversity was normalized by down-sampling all datasets to the smallest sample size. To correct batch-related cross-sample contamination, repertoire overlap clustering matched CDR3 amino acid sequences but not nucleotide sequences. TCRdb reanalyzed the raw reads on its own, using fastp at Q25 for trimming and MiXCR for clone calling, and kept in-frame beta chains. Every CDR3 protein is listed once, alongside the most common genes and DNA of its rows. The authors' filters were not applied to this entry. A total of 500,000 to 600,000 distinct CDR3 sequences appear in this sample, around 40% of them only once. Approximately 1.7% of the sample belongs to the ten largest clones.

CDR1 and CDR2 are read off the germline V gene as SQVTM and ANQGSEA. The cysteine opens and the phenylalanine closes a CDR3 of 11 amino acids. Only the CDR3 DNA stays, 33 bases, in frame from base 1. V lost 8 bases and J lost 6 bases; the stretch between them is 13 bases long. To demonstrate the VDJtools post-analysis software, the study profiled TCR beta repertoires from the peripheral blood of 10 to 15 young patients with multiple sclerosis. The multiple sclerosis patients were children and adolescents ranging in age from about 6 to 16 years. The sequence links TRBV29-1 to TRBJ1-2; there is no confident call for the D gene. The sequence was collected from a girl aged 10 to 17 with multiple sclerosis. The sample consisted of blood. The CDR3 region: CSIRLGDGYTF. The DNA sequence is given as TGCAGCATCCGGTTAGGAGATGGCTACACCTTC.